One sample yielded the 8 T cell receptor beta chains listed below, sequenced in a study of shared T cell receptors in the human thymus. Assay: immunoSEQ multiplex PCR; the TCRdb copy retains only in-frame clones and omits some. Seen here are hundreds of thousands of clones, approximately 87% observed once, and the top ten hold 0.0094%. This sample also appeared in a second study, on human thymus T cells.

The sequenced material came from thymocytes. The source is a boy under three years old with a congenital heart defect.

V and J are TRBV27 and TRBJ2-7, with 12 bases that match TRBD1. The CDR3 is 17 residues long. Per the germline V gene, CDR1 is MNHEY and CDR2 is SMNVEV (reference sequence). V lost 3 bases to trimming and J lost 10 bases; unmatched junction nucleotides: 16. The CDR3 sequence: CASSFFPGTGGVRDQYF. The DNA for the CDR3 is TGTGCCAGCAGTTTCTTCCCGGGGACAGGGGGCGTTCGAGACCAGTACTTC.

The chain has TRBV7-2 and TRBJ2-7; D gene unclear. The V end was cut by 2 bases, the J end by 0 bases, with 8 bases between. The CDR3 covers 14 residues. Germline values: CDR1 SGHTA, CDR2 FQGNSA. CDR3 sequence: CASSLIPSSYEQYF. DNA of the CDR3: TGTGCCAGCAGCTTAATCCCTAGCTCCTACGAGCAGTACTTC. The full variable domain, rest sourced from reference TRBV7-2 and TRBJ2-7, is GAGVSQSPSNKVTEKGKDVELRCDPISGHTALYWYRQSLGQGLEFLIYFQGNSAPDKSGLPSDRFSAERTGGSVSTLTIQRTQQEDSAVYLCASSLIPSSYEQYFGPGTRLTVT.

This clone was seen only a few times. The rearrangement joins TRBV28 to TRBJ1-4; no reliable D call. The V end lost 6 bases, the J end lost 0 bases, and 17 bases lay between the germline ends. The germline gives CDR1 MDHEN, CDR2 SYDVKM. The CDR3 runs 17 residues. CDR3 residues: CASRHRRGLATNEKLFF. The CDR3 bases are TGTGCCAGCAGACATAGAAGAGGACTGGCAACTAATGAAAAACTGTTTTTT.

The chain has TRBV4-1 and TRBJ2-2, with 7 bases identical to TRBD1. The CDR3 spans 14 residues. The V segment lost 3 bases and the J segment 7 bases; nucleotides outside the gene matches: 5. Per the germline V gene, CDR1 is MGHRA and CDR2 is YSYEKL. CDR3 nucleotides: TGCGCCAGCAGCCATCCGGACAGGCTCGGGGAGCTGTTTTTT. Translating it yields CASSHPDRLGELFF.

This clone has only one observation. The gene calls are TRBV7-3 and TRBJ2-1, with 11 bases identical to TRBD2. The V segment lost 4 bases and the J segment 4 bases; nucleotides outside the gene matches: 3. Germline CDR1 reads SGHTA; CDR2 reads FQGTGA. The CDR3 totals 15 residues. The CDR3 DNA is TGTGCCAGCAGCTCGGGACTAGCGGATTACAATGAGCAGTTCTTC. It is translated as CASSSGLADYNEQFF.

The chain combines TRBV14 with TRBJ2-7; D might be TRBD2 (7 bases). Trimming cost V 4 bases and J 0 bases, with 16 bases left between them. The length of the CDR3 is 16 residues. Per the germline V gene, CDR1 is SGHDN and CDR2 is FVKESK. CDR3 in DNA: TGTGCCAGCAGCCGGGGGGGGCGGCCCAGCTCCTACGAGCAGTACTTC. It codes for CASSRGGRPSSYEQYF.

This chain connects TRBV6-5 to TRBJ1-4, with 10 bases aligning to TRBD1. Germline CDR1 is MNHEY and CDR2 is SVGAGI. V dropped 0 bases and J dropped 8; count of bases not matched to a gene: 6. The CDR3 runs 16 residues. As DNA, the CDR3 is TGTGCCAGCAGTTACTCTCGGGACAGGGGTGGGGAAAAACTGTTTTTT. Its protein is CASSYSRDRGGEKLFF.

This clone appeared a few times. The rearrangement uses TRBV19 and TRBJ2-3; 11 bases fit TRBD2. V was clipped by 7 bases and J by 1 base; unmatched bases: 7. The V gene's germline CDR1 is LNHDA and CDR2 SQIVND (reference sequence). This CDR3 region has 16 residues. CDR3 in DNA: TGTGCCAGTACCATGGGGACTAGCGGCGGCACAGATACGCAGTATTTT. Amino acid sequence: CASTMGTSGGTDTQYF.